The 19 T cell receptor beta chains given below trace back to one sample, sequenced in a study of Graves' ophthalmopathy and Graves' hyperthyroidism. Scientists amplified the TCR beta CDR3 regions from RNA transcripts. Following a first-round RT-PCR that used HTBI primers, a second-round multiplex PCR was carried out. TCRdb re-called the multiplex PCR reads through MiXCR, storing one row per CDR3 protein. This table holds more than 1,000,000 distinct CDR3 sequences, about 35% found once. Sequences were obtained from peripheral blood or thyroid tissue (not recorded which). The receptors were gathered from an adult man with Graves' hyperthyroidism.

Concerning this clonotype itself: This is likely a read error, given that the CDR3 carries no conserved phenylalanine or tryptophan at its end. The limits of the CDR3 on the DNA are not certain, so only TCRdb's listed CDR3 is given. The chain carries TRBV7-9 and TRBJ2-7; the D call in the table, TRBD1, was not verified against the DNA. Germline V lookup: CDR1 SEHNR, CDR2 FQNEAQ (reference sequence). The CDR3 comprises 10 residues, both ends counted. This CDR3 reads CASSFRDRGL.

This CDR3 reads CASSSGQGQYF. The CDR3 nucleotides are TGTGCCAGCAGCTCCGGACAGGGGCAGTACTTC. The V call is TRBV7-9, the J call TRBJ2-7; 8 bases fit TRBD1. Trimming cost V 4 bases and J 9 bases; bases outside gene matches: 2. Germline values: CDR1 SEHNR, CDR2 FQNEAQ (reference sequence). The CDR3 runs 11 residues.

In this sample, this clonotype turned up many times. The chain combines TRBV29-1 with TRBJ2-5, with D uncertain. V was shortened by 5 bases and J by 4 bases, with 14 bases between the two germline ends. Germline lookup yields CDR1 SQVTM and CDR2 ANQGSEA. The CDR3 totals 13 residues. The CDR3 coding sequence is TGCAGCGTTTCCGGACGGTCAGGAGAGACCCAGTACTTC. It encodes CSVSGRSGETQYF. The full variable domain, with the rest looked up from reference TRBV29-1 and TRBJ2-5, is SAVISQKPSRDICQRGTSLTIQCQVDSQVTMMFWYRQQPGQSLTLIATANQGSEATYESGFVIDKFPISRPNLTFSTLTVSNMSPEDSSIYLCSVSGRSGETQYFGPGTRLLVL.

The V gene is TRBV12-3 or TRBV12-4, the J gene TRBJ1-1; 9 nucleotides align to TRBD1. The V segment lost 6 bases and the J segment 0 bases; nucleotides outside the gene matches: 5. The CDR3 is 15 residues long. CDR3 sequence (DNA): TGTGCCAGCAGGCGGACAGGGGACATGAACACTGAAGCTTTCTTT. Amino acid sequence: CASRRTGDMNTEAFF.

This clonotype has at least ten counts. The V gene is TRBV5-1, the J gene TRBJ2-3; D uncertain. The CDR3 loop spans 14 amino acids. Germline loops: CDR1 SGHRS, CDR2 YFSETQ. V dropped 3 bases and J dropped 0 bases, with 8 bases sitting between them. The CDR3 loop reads CASSYLGSTDTQYF. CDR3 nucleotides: TGCGCCAGCAGCTATCTAGGGAGCACAGATACGCAGTATTTT.

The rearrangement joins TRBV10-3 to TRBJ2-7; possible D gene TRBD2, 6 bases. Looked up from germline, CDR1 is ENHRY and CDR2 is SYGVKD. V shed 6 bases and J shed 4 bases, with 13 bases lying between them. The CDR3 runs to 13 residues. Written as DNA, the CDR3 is TGTGCCATCAGCCACCCCGGGGGATACGAGCAGTACTTC. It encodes CAISHPGGYEQYF.

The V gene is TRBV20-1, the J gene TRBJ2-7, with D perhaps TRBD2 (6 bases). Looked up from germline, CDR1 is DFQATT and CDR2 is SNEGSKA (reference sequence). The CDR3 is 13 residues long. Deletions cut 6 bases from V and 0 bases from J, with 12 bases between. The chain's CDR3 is CSASAGLSYEQYF. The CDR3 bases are TGCAGTGCGAGTGCGGGACTCTCCTACGAGCAGTACTTC.

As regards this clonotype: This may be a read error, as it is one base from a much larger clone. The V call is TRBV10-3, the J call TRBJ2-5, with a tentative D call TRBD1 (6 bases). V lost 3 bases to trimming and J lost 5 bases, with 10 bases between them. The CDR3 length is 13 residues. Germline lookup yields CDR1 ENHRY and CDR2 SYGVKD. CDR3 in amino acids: CAISDTGSETQYF. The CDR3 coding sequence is TGTGCCATCAGTGACACAGGGAGCGAGACCCAGTACTTC.

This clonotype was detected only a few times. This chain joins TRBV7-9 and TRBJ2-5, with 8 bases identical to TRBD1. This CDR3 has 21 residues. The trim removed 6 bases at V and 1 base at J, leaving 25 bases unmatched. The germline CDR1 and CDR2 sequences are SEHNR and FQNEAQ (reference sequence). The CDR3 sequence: CASSITKIFGQGRGSQETQYF. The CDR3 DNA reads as TGTGCCAGCAGTATTACGAAGATTTTTGGACAGGGAAGGGGTTCCCAAGAGACCCAGTACTTC.

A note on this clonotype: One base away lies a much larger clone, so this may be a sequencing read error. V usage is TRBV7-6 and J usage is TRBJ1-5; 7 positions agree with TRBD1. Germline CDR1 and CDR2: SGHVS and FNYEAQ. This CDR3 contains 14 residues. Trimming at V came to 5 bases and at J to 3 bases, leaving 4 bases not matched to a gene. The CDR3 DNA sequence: TGTGCCAGCAGCGGGGACAGCAACAATCAGCCCCAGCATTTT. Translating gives CASSGDSNNQPQHF.

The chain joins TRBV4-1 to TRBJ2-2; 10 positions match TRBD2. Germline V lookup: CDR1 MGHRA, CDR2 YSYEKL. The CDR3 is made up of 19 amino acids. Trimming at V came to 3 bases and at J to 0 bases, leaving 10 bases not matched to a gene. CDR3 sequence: CASSQGLARSFANTGELFF. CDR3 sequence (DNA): TGCGCCAGCAGCCAGGGACTAGCGCGCAGTTTCGCGAACACCGGGGAGCTGTTTTTT.

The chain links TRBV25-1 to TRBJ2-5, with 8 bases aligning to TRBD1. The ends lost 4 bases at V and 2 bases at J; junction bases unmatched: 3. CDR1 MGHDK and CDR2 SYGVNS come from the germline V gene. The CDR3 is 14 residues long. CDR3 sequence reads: CASSAWDRQETQYF. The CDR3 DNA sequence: TGTGCCAGCAGTGCCTGGGACAGGCAAGAGACCCAGTACTTC.

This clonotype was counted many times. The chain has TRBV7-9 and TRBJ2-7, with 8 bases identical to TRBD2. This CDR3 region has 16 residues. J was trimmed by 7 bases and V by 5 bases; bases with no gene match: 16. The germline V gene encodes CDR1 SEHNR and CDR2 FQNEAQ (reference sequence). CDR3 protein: CASSAGTRGATVEQYF. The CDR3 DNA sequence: TGTGCCAGCAGCGCCGGGACTAGGGGCGCAACGGTTGAGCAGTACTTC.

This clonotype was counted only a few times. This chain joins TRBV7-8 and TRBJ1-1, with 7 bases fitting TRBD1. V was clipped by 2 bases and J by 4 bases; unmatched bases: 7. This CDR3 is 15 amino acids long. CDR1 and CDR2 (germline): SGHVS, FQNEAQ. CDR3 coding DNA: TGTGCCAGCAGCTTAAACGAGGGGGCAGGCACTGAAGCTTTCTTT. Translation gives CASSLNEGAGTEAFF. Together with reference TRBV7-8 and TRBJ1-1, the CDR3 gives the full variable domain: GAGVSQSPRYKVAKRGQDVALRCDPISGHVSLFWYQQALGQGPEFLTYFQNEAQLDKSGLPSDRFFAERPEGSVSTLKIQRTQQEDSAVYLCASSLNEGAGTEAFFGQGTRLTVV.

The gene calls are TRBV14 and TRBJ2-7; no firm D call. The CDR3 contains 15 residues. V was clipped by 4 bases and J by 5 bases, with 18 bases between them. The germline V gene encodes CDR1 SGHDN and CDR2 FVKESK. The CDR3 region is CASSPEASLVHEQYF. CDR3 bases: TGTGCCAGCAGCCCAGAGGCAAGTTTGGTACACGAGCAGTACTTC.

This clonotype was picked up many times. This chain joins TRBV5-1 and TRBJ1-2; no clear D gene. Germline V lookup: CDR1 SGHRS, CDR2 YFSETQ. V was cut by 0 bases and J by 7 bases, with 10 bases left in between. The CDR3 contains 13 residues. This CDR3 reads CASSLVIGGGYTF. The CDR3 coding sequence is TGCGCCAGCAGCTTGGTTATAGGAGGTGGCTACACCTTC.

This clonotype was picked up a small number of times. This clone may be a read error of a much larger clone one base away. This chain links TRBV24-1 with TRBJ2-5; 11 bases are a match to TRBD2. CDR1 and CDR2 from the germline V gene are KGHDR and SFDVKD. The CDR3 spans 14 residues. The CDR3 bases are TGTGCCACCGGGACTAGCGGATTCCAAGAGATCCAGTACTTC. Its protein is CATGTSGFQEIQYF.

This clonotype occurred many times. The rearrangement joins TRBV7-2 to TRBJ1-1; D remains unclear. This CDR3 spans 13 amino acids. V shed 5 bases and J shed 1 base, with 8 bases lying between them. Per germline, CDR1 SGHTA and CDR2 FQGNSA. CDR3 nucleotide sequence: TGTGCCAGCAGCAAACAGAAGAACACTGAAGCTTTCTTT. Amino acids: CASSKQKNTEAFF.

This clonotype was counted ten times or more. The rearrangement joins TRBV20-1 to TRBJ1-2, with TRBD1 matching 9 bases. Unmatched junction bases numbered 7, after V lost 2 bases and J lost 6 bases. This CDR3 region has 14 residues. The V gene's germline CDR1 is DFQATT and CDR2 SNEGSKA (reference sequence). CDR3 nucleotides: TGCAGTGCTAGATGGGGACAGGGATCCGATGGCTACACCTTC. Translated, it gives CSARWGQGSDGYTF.